The rows below give T cell receptor beta chains drawn from one sample of a study of shared clonotypes between healthy human individuals. TCRdb keeps only in-frame clones here, not all; method: immunoSEQ multiplex PCR. This table holds about 690,000 clones, around 90% found once. Material for sequencing was memory CD8+ T cells from PBMCs. The receptors were sampled from a man aged 18 to 30 in good health. Some clones in this sample may be carry-over from other donors' samples. CDR3s include the opening cysteine and the closing phenylalanine or tryptophan. Each record gives: J gene, V gene, CDR3 protein.

>TRBJ2-1|TRBV27
CASSPNPPLGAGYNEQFF
>TRBJ1-1|TRBV30
CAWSVAPGLTEAFF
>TRBJ2-7|TRBV11-2
CASSLGTGTYEQYF
>TRBJ2-6|TRBV5-1
CASSGRLPSGANVLTF
>TRBJ2-3|TRBV9
CASSKTDTQYF
>TRBJ2-3|TRBV28
CASSLSERPSEDTQYF
>TRBJ1-4|TRBV9
CASSVVGGTNEKLFF
>TRBJ2-3|TRBV9
CASSVGGFTDTQYF
>TRBJ2-7|TRBV5-4
CASSLSDGLAGYEQYF
>TRBJ1-4|TRBV4-2
CASSQSYGTEEKLFF
>TRBJ2-3|TRBV10-1
CASSDGTSGRVTDTQYF
>TRBJ2-7|TRBV28
CASSLDTLFYYEQYF
>TRBJ2-7|TRBV4-3
CASSQDSRGSYEQYF
>TRBJ2-3|TRBV27
CASSLSPDTQYF
>TRBJ1-2|TRBV6-1
CASRETGGVSGYTF
>TRBJ1-2|TRBV7-6
CAITGGSGGYTF
>TRBJ2-7|TRBV7-6
CASSLRGTSGKPTLYEQYF
>TRBJ2-7|TRBV7-2
CASSFRGQNEQYF
>TRBJ2-1|TRBV29-1
CSTGGASISSYNEQFF
>TRBJ1-1|TRBV19
CASSIGLRGDRTNTEAFF
>TRBJ2-3|TRBV6-5
CASSWRDYTDTQYF
>TRBJ2-3|TRBV11-1
CASSLEADTQYF